One and the same sample provided the 4 T cell receptor beta chains below, sequenced in a study of blood T cell repertoires in COVID-19. TCRdb keeps only in-frame clones here, not all; method: immunoSEQ multiplex PCR. The table records around 170,000 clones, about four fifths of them present only once. What was sequenced was peripheral blood. The receptors were sampled from a woman between 65 and 79 years old with COVID-19, enrolled during active disease.

This clone was counted a few times. This chain links TRBV5-1 with TRBJ2-7; 8 positions agree with TRBD2. The CDR3 is made up of 14 amino acids. J was trimmed by 0 bases and V by 2 bases; bases with no gene match: 1. Germline V lookup: CDR1 SGHRS, CDR2 YFSETQ. The CDR3: CASSFSGTSYEQYF. The CDR3 DNA sequence: TGCGCCAGCAGCTTTAGCGGGACCTCCTACGAGCAGTACTTC.

The genes are TRBV28 and TRBJ2-7; D unclear. The CDR3 totals 14 residues. Germline CDR1 MDHEN, CDR2 SYDVKM. V was trimmed by 7 bases and J by 3 bases, leaving 16 bases between them. As DNA, the CDR3 is TGTGCCAGCACCGTTACGGCAGGATACTACGAGCAGTACTTC. This translates into CASTVTAGYYEQYF. The variable domain in full, completed from reference TRBV28 and TRBJ2-7, reads DVKVTQSSRYLVKRTGEKVFLECVQDMDHENMFWYRQDPGLGLRLIYFSYDVKMKEKGDIPEGYSVSREKKERFSLILESASTNQTSMYLCASTVTAGYYEQYFGPGTRLTVT.

The chain has TRBV28 and TRBJ1-4; D remains ambiguous. Per germline, CDR1 MDHEN and CDR2 SYDVKM. Trimming shortened V by 6 bases and J by 8 bases, and 16 bases separated the two germline ends. The CDR3 consists of 14 residues. The CDR3 sequence is CASSTTREAEKLFF. The CDR3 nucleotides read TGTGCCAGCAGCACGACGAGGGAAGCGGAAAAACTGTTTTTT.

This clone was seen a handful of times. The chain employs TRBV9 and TRBJ2-7; D not certain. Looked up from germline, CDR1 is SGDLS and CDR2 is YYNGEE. Trimming took 4 bases from V and 0 from J, leaving 8 bases between them. CDR3 length: 13 amino acids. The CDR3 loop reads CASSREPSYEQYF. In nucleotides, the CDR3 is TGTGCCAGCAGCAGAGAGCCCTCCTACGAGCAGTACTTC. The variable domain in full, with the rest retrieved from reference TRBV9 and TRBJ2-7, is DSGVTQTPKHLITATGQRVTLRCSPRSGDLSVYWYQQSLDQGLQFLIQYYNGEERAKGNILERFSAQQFPDLHSELNLSSLELGDSALYFCASSREPSYEQYFGPGTRLTVT.